This TCR beta chain appears in the sequencing data of a study of CD8+ T cells in alopecia areata. Study details: Percentage of affected scalp area was the basis on which treated patients' severity was scored.

The CDR3 sequence is 17 residues long. V lost 0 bases to trimming and J lost 7 bases; unmatched junction nucleotides: 4. CDR1 is MGHRA and CDR2 is YSYEKL in the germline V gene. The treatment was: oral pan-JAK inhibitor, 5-10 mg twice daily. With regard to this clone: Its cognate antigen is unknown.

Overall study findings and caveats: More clonal than normal scalp was lesional scalp, particularly alopecia totalis/universalis.

cDNA serving as the sequencing template came from extracted, reverse transcribed RNA. Some clones are missing from TCRdb's copy, which holds only in-frame ones; the method was immunoSEQ multiplex PCR. The sample shows roughly 100,000 clones, just over 85% of them seen only once. This clonotype was obtained from a human donor with alopecia areata. Specimen: CD8+ T cells sorted from blood, collected at roughly week 30, from a patient treated with tofacitinib. The rearrangement joins TRBV4-1 to TRBJ2-1; 15 nucleotides align to TRBD2. Here the CDR3 reads CASSQEGLAGGLNEQFF. CDR3 in DNA: TGCGCCAGCAGCCAAGAAGGACTAGCGGGAGGGCTGAATGAGCAGTTCTTC.